The 30 T cell receptor beta chains below all came from one sample that was sequenced in a study of monozygotic twins with inflammatory bowel disease. For each CDR3 protein, TCRdb gives one entry from its re-call of the 5' RACE reads, without DNA. The listing records under 150,000 distinct CDR3 sequences. Sequencing input: blood. The receptors stem from a human donor with ulcerative colitis or Crohn's disease, or a healthy co-twin of an affected twin (not recorded which).

This rearrangement joins TRBV5-1 to TRBJ2-5; as DNA is missing, the TRBD2 call by TCRdb cannot be tested. The CDR3 extends over 15 amino acids. In germline, CDR1 is SGHRS, CDR2 YFSETQ. This CDR3 reads CASSLPSGVIETQYF.

This rearrangement joins TRBV29-1 to TRBJ2-7; TCRdb outputs TRBD2, but without DNA this stays unchecked. CDR3 length equals 12 residues. Germline CDR1 and CDR2: SQVTM and ANQGSEA. CDR3 loop: CSVRTSSYEQYF.

The rearrangement links TRBV11-1 to TRBJ2-7; TCRdb indicates TRBD1, and absent DNA this call remains unverified. The CDR3 runs 12 residues. Germline CDR1 and CDR2: SGHAT and FQDESV (reference sequence). CDR3 in amino acids: CASSYTPGQGSF. Drawing the rest from reference TRBV11-1 and TRBJ2-7, the complete variable domain is EAEVAQSPRYKITEKSQAVAFWCDPISGHATLYWYRQILGQGPELLVQFQDESVVDDSQLPKDRFSAERLKGVDSTLKIQPAELGDSAMYLCASSYTPGQGSFGPGTRLTVT.

The CDR3 sequence: CASSQQTSRISTDTQYF. This chain connects TRBV4-2 to TRBJ2-3; without DNA, the TCRdb call of TRBD2 cannot be checked. CDR1 and CDR2 from the germline V gene are LGHNA and YNFKEQ. This CDR3 is 17 amino acids long.

The CDR3 protein is CASSAALGLAGNTDTQYF. This sequence joins TRBV7-7 and TRBJ2-3; without DNA, the TCRdb call of TRBD2 cannot be checked. The CDR3 extends over 18 amino acids. Germline V gene sequence: CDR1 SSHAT, CDR2 FNYEAQ (reference sequence).

V and J are TRBV4-3 and TRBJ2-6. Looked up from germline, CDR1 is LGHNA and CDR2 is YSLEER. This CDR3 spans 16 amino acids. This chain's CDR3 is CASSQDKGTGANVLTF.

The chain joins TRBV7-2 to TRBJ1-1. Germline lookup yields CDR1 SGHTA and CDR2 FQGNSA. The CDR3 contains 13 residues. CDR3 protein: CASSVSGNTEAFF.

The rearrangement links TRBV5-1 to TRBJ1-1. This CDR3 region has 17 residues. Germline V gene sequence: CDR1 SGHRS, CDR2 YFSETQ. The CDR3: CASSLFFGRVDCTEAFF. The full variable domain, with the rest looked up from reference TRBV5-1 and TRBJ1-1, is KAGVTQTPRYLIKTRGQQVTLSCSPISGHRSVSWYQQTPGQGLQFLFEYFSETQRNKGNFPGRFSGRQFSNSRSEMNVSTLELGDSALYLCASSLFFGRVDCTEAFFGQGTRLTVV.

The genes are TRBV7-2 and TRBJ2-1; TCRdb's assignment of TRBD1 cannot be checked, as there is no DNA. Germline CDR1 is SGHTA and CDR2 is FQGNSA. The CDR3 spans 16 residues. The CDR3: CASSRSGAGGYNEQFF.

The chain has TRBV18 and TRBJ1-2. Per germline, CDR1 KGHSH and CDR2 LQKENI. The CDR3 sequence is 11 residues long. The CDR3 here is CASSPGVGYTF.

J is TRBJ2-7 and V is TRBV12-3 or TRBV12-4; TCRdb outputs TRBD1, but without DNA this stays unchecked. The CDR3 spans 15 residues. CDR3 sequence: CASSPPGAGSYEQYF.

This sequence joins TRBV12-3 or TRBV12-4 and TRBJ2-7; checking the TCRdb D call of TRBD1 is not possible without DNA. The CDR3 sequence is 15 residues long. CDR3 sequence: CASRPPGTGAYEQYF.

The rearrangement uses TRBV5-1 and TRBJ2-3; TCRdb indicates TRBD1, and absent DNA this call remains unverified. The CDR3 sequence is 17 residues long. Germline CDR1 SGHRS, CDR2 YFSETQ. The CDR3 sequence is CASSLSPTGDPTDTQYF.

This chain connects TRBV7-2 to TRBJ2-3. The CDR3 sequence is 16 residues long. Germline V lookup: CDR1 SGHTA, CDR2 FQGNSA. CDR3 sequence reads: CASSLGMGLATDTQYF.

This rearrangement joins TRBV4-1 to TRBJ1-4. Germline CDR1 reads MGHRA; CDR2 reads YSYEKL. The CDR3 is 11 residues long. CDR3 loop: CASSQGEKLFF.

The chain links TRBV7-2 to TRBJ1-2; the TCRdb call, TRBD1, lacks DNA for checking. Germline CDR1 SGHTA, CDR2 FQGNSA. The length of the CDR3 is 14 residues. Here the CDR3 reads CASSLVVTGWGYTF.

The chain joins TRBV12-3 or TRBV12-4 to TRBJ1-6; the D gene TCRdb calls, TRBD1, cannot be checked with no DNA. The CDR3 has 13 amino acids. The CDR3 spells CASSLTGGSPLHF.

This chain connects TRBV30 to TRBJ2-2; TCRdb outputs TRBD1, but without DNA this stays unchecked. CDR1 is GTSNPN and CDR2 is SVGIG in the germline V gene (reference sequence). The CDR3 runs 14 residues. This chain's CDR3 is CAVDRGYSAGELFF.

This chain connects TRBV18 to TRBJ1-2. Germline CDR1 KGHSH, CDR2 LQKENI. CDR3 length: 16 amino acids. CDR3 amino acids: CASSISQTRGVDGYTF.

The gene calls are TRBV24-1 and TRBJ2-2. CDR3 length: 13 amino acids. Per germline, CDR1 KGHDR and CDR2 SFDVKD. The CDR3 reads CATSDPGSGELFF.

This chain uses TRBV7-2 with TRBJ1-1; absent DNA, TCRdb's TRBD1 call cannot be checked. This CDR3 region has 14 residues. CDR1 and CDR2 from the germline V gene are SGHTA and FQGNSA. CDR3 in amino acids: CASSQRTAWIEAFF.

V is TRBV7-8 and J is TRBJ2-2; TCRdb calls TRBD2, which cannot be checked without DNA. The germline CDR1 and CDR2 sequences are SGHVS and FQNEAQ. There are 14 residues in the CDR3. CDR3 region: CASSHGRGTGELFF. The full variable domain, rest sourced from reference TRBV7-8 and TRBJ2-2, is GAGVSQSPRYKVAKRGQDVALRCDPISGHVSLFWYQQALGQGPEFLTYFQNEAQLDKSGLPSDRFFAERPEGSVSTLKIQRTQQEDSAVYLCASSHGRGTGELFFGEGSRLTVL.

The chain recombines TRBV19 with TRBJ1-5; TCRdb selects TRBD1, and the lack of DNA leaves this call unchecked. Per germline, CDR1 LNHDA and CDR2 SQIVND (reference sequence). CDR3 length equals 16 residues. CDR3 loop: CASSIGDRPIDQPQHF.

CDR3 protein: CAISDSPDRIYEQYF. The V and J genes are TRBV10-3 and TRBJ2-7; TCRdb indicates TRBD2, and absent DNA this call remains unverified. The CDR3 has 15 amino acids. CDR1 ENHRY and CDR2 SYGVKD come from the germline V gene.

This chain links TRBV5-5 with TRBJ2-7. The length of the CDR3 is 16 residues. Germline V CDR1 and CDR2: SGHKS, YYEKEE (reference sequence). The CDR3 sequence is CASSTDVSRSSYEQYF.

The chain employs TRBV20-1 and TRBJ1-6; TCRdb picks TRBD1, but there is no DNA to check that call. The CDR3 runs 15 residues. Germline CDR1 is DFQATT and CDR2 is SNEGSKA (reference sequence). The CDR3 protein is CSAPETGSDNSPLHF.

V usage is TRBV24-1 and J usage is TRBJ2-7; the TCRdb call, TRBD1, lacks DNA for checking. The CDR3 loop spans 16 amino acids. Germline CDR1 is KGHDR and CDR2 is SFDVKD. The CDR3 region is CATSDSAGTPTDEQYF.

V gene TRBV4-3 combines with J gene TRBJ1-1. Germline-derived CDR1 and CDR2 are LGHNA and YSLEER. This CDR3 region has 15 residues. The CDR3 here is CASSQDNRPNTEAFF.

The J gene is TRBJ1-4, the V gene TRBV18; TCRdb's D call of TRBD1 is untestable without DNA. The CDR3 consists of 15 residues. Germline CDR1 reads KGHSH; CDR2 reads LQKENI. The CDR3 sequence: CASSATGQVDEKLFF.

The V and J genes are TRBV6-2 or TRBV6-3 and TRBJ2-7; TCRdb calls TRBD1, which cannot be checked without DNA. The length of the CDR3 is 18 residues. CDR1 is MNHEY and CDR2 is SVGEGT in the germline V gene. CDR3 loop: CASSFWVLQDATAAEQYF.